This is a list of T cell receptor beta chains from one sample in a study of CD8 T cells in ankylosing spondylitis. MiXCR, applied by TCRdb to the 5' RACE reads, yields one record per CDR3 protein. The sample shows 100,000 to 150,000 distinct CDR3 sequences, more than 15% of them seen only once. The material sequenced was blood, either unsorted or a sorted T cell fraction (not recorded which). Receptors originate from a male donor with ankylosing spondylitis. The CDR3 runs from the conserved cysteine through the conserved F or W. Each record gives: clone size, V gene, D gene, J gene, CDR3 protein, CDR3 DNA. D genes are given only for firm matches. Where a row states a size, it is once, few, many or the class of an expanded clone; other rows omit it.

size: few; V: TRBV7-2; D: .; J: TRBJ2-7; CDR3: CASSFTDGDEQYF; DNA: TGTGCCAGCAGCTTCACGGATGGAGACGAGCAGTACTTC
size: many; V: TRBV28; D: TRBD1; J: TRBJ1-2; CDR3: CASSFGTGNYGYTF; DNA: TGTGCCAGCAGTTTCGGGACAGGGAACTATGGCTACACCTTC
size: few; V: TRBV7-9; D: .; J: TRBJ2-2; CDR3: CASSSRREANTGELFF; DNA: TGTGCCAGCAGCTCTCGCAGGGAAGCGAACACCGGGGAGCTGTTTTTT
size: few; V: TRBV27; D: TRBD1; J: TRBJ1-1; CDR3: CASSWGQGAMYTEAFF; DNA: TGTGCCAGCAGTTGGGGACAGGGGGCAATGTACACTGAAGCTTTCTTT
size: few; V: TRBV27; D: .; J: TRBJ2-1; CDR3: CASSLGISGDEQFF; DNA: TGTGCCAGCAGTTTGGGCATCTCCGGCGATGAGCAGTTCTTC
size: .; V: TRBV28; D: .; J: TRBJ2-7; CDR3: CASSFDRGAYEQYF; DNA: TGTGCCAGCAGTTTTGACCGGGGTGCCTACGAGCAGTACTTC
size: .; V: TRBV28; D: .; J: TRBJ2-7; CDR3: CASSEPGPDYEQYF; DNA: TGTGCCAGCAGCGAACCTGGGCCTGACTACGAGCAGTACTTC
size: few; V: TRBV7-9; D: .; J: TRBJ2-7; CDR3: CASSSPGPTYEQYF; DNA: TGTGCCAGCAGCTCCCCGGGACCTACCTACGAGCAGTACTTC
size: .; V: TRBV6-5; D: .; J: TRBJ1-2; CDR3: CASSYDSSYGYTF; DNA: TGTGCCAGCAGTTACGACAGCAGCTATGGCTACACCTTC
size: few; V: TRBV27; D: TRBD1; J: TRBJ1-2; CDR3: CASSSDRAHGYTF; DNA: TGTGCCAGCAGTTCGGACAGGGCCCATGGCTACACCTTC
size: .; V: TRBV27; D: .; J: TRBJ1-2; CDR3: CASSGGFDGYTF; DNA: TGTGCCAGCAGCGGGGGCTTTGATGGCTACACCTTC
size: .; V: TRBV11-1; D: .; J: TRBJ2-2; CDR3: CASSLRDTLNTGELFF; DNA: TGTGCCAGCAGCCTCCGGGACACCTTGAACACCGGGGAGCTGTTTTTT
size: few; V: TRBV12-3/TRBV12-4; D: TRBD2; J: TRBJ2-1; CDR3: CASRTSGSYEQFF; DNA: TGTGCCAGCAGGACTAGCGGGAGCTATGAGCAGTTCTTC
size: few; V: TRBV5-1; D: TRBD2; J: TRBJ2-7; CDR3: CASKAGGSTYEQYF; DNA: TGCGCCAGCAAAGCGGGCGGGAGCACCTACGAGCAGTACTTC
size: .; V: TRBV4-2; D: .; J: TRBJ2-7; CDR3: CASSQGTESYEQYF; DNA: TGTGCCAGCAGCCAGGGGACGGAATCCTACGAGCAGTACTTC
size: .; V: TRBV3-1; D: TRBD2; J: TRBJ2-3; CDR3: CASSPPGGVGDTQYF; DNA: TGTGCCAGCAGCCCCCCGGGGGGAGTCGGAGATACGCAGTATTTT
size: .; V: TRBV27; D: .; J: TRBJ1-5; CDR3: CASSSTGDYSNQPQHF; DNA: TGTGCCAGCAGTTCCACAGGAGATTATAGCAATCAGCCCCAGCATTTT
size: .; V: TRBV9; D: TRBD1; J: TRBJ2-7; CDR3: CASSPGQGLEEQYF; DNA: TGTGCCAGCAGCCCCGGACAGGGGCTCGAGGAGCAGTACTTC
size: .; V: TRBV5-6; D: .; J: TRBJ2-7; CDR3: CASSLGFRGGYEQYF; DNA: TGTGCCAGCAGCTTGGGGTTCCGGGGTGGGTACGAGCAGTACTTC
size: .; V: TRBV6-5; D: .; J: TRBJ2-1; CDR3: CASSYSVRTSSYNEQFF; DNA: TGTGCCAGCAGTTACTCGGTGAGAACATCCTCCTACAATGAGCAGTTCTTC
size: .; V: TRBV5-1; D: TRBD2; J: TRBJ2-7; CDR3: CASSLGASGTYEQYF; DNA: TGCGCCAGCAGCTTGGGGGCTAGCGGGACCTACGAGCAGTACTTC
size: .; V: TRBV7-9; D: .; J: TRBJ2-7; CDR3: CASSLPITNEQYF; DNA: TGTGCCAGCAGCTTACCCATTACGAACGAGCAGTACTTC
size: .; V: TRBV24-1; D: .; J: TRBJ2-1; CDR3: CATSEGPNVGYNEQFF; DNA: TGTGCCACCAGTGAGGGACCTAACGTGGGATACAATGAGCAGTTCTTC
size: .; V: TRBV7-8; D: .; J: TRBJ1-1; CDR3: CASSLGGFVTEAFF; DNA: TGTGCCAGCAGCTTAGGGGGGTTCGTCACTGAAGCTTTCTTT
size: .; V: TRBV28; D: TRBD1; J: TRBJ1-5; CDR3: CASSLSPGQDDSNQPQHF; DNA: TGTGCCAGCAGCCTATCCCCGGGACAGGATGATAGCAATCAGCCCCAGCATTTT
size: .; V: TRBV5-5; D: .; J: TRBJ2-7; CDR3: CASSETLQYNEQYF; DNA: TGTGCCAGCAGCGAGACACTCCAGTACAACGAGCAGTACTTC
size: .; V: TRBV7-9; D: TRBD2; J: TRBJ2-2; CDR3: CASSLVAGGPSGELFF; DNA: TGTGCCAGCAGCTTAGTAGCGGGAGGGCCCAGCGGGGAGCTGTTTTTT
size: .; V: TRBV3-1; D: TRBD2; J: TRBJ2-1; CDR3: CASSQGGGEYASEQFF; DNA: TGTGCCAGCAGCCAAGGGGGGGGGGAGTATGCATCGGAGCAGTTCTTC
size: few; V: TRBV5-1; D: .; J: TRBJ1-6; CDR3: CASSLDRGGSPLHF; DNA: TGCGCCAGCAGCTTGGACCGGGGAGGTTCACCCCTCCACTTT
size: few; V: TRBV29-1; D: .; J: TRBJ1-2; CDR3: CSVGGGANYGYTF; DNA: TGCAGCGTTGGAGGTGGAGCGAACTATGGCTACACCTTC
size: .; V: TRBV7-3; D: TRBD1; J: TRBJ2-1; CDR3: CASSAGQGGYNEQFF; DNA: TGTGCCAGCAGCGCGGGACAGGGGGGCTACAATGAGCAGTTCTTC
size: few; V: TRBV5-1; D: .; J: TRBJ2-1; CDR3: CASSPLLNDEQFF; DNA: TGCGCCAGCAGCCCGTTGCTAAATGATGAGCAGTTCTTC
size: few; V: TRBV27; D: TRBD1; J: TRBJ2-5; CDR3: CASSLSGQEVETQYF; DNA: TGTGCCAGCAGTTTATCGGGACAGGAGGTGGAGACCCAGTACTTC
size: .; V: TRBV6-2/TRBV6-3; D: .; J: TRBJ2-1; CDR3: CASSCYGSRYYNEQFF; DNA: TGTGCCAGCAGTTGCTACGGGAGCCGCTACTACAATGAGCAGTTCTTC
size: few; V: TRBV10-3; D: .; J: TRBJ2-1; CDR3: CAISESGASVNEQFF; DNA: TGTGCCATCAGTGAGTCCGGAGCTTCTGTCAATGAGCAGTTCTTC
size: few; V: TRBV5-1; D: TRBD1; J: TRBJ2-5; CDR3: CASSFRGFQETQYF; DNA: TGCGCCAGCAGCTTCAGGGGGTTCCAAGAGACCCAGTACTTC
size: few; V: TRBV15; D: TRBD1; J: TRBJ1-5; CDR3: CATREQGAGQPQHF; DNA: TGTGCCACCAGGGAACAGGGGGCGGGTCAGCCCCAGCATTTT
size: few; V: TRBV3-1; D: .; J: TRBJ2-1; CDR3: CASRPGVSSYNEQFF; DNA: TGTGCCAGCAGACCAGGAGTAAGCTCCTACAATGAGCAGTTCTTC
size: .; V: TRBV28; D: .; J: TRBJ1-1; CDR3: CASSLYDGGVVNTEAFF; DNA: TGTGCCAGCAGTTTATACGATGGAGGGGTTGTGAACACTGAAGCTTTCTTT
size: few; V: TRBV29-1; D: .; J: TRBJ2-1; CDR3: CSVDGDVAETYNEQFF; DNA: TGCAGCGTCGACGGGGACGTGGCGGAGACCTACAATGAGCAGTTCTTC
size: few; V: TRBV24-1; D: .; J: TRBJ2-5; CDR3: CATRERGERQETQYF; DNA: TGTGCCACCCGAGAAAGGGGGGAGCGGCAAGAGACCCAGTACTTC
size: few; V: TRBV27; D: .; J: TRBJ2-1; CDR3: CASSLLEGDEQFF; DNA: TGTGCCAGCAGCTTGTTAGAGGGCGATGAGCAGTTCTTC
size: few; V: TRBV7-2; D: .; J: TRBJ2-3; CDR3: CASSSGWGRADTQYF; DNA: TGTGCCAGCAGCTCCGGATGGGGGCGAGCAGATACGCAGTATTTT
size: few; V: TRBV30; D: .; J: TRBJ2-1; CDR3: CAWRTKRISYNEQFF; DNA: TGTGCCTGGAGGACGAAGCGCATCTCCTACAATGAGCAGTTCTTC
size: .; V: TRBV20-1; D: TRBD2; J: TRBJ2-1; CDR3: CSATPLGLAGVTYNEQFF; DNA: TGCAGTGCTACGCCCCTTGGACTAGCGGGAGTTACCTACAATGAGCAGTTCTTC
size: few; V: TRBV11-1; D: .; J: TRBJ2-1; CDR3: CASSLVSVGFGPHSYNEQFF; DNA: TGTGCCAGCAGCTTAGTTTCTGTGGGTTTTGGACCACACTCCTACAATGAGCAGTTCTTC
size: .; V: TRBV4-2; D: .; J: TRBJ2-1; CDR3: CASSQDLGRSYNEQFF; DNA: TGTGCCAGCAGCCAAGATCTGGGACGATCCTACAATGAGCAGTTCTTC
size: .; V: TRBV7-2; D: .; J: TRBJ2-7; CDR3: CASSPWDTSYEQYF; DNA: TGTGCCAGCAGCCCTTGGGACACCTCCTACGAGCAGTACTTC
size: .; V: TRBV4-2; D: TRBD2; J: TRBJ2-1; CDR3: CASSLGLASRNEQFF; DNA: TGTGCCAGCAGTCTCGGACTAGCGTCCAGGAATGAGCAGTTCTTC
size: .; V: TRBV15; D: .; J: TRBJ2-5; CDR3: CATSELAQQETQYF; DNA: TGTGCCACCAGCGAACTAGCCCAGCAAGAGACCCAGTACTTC
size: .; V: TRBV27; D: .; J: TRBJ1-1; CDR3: CASSFIGTRNTEAFF; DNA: TGTGCCAGCAGTTTCATAGGGACCCGCAACACTGAAGCTTTCTTT
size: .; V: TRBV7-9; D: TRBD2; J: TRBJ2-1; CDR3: CASRLAGGRNEQFF; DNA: TGTGCCAGCAGATTAGCGGGAGGGCGTAATGAGCAGTTCTTC
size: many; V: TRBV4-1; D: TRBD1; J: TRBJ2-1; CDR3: CASSPDRGYNEQFF; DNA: TGCGCCAGCAGCCCAGACAGGGGGTACAATGAGCAGTTCTTC
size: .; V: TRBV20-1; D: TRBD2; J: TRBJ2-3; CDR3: CSAATSGTTDTQYF; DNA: TGCAGTGCTGCAACTAGCGGGACCACAGATACGCAGTATTTT